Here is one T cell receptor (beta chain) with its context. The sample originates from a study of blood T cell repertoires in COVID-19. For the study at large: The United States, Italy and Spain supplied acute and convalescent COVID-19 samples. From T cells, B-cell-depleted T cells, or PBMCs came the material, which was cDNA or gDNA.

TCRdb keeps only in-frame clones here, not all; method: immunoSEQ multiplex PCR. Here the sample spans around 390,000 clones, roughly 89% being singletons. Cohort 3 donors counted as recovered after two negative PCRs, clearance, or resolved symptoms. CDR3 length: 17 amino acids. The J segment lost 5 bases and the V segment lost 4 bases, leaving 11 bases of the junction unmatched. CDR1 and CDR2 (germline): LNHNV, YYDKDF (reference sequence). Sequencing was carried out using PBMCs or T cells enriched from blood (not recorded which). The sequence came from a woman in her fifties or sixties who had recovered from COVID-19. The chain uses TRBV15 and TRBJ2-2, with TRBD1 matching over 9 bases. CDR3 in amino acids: CATSTIGTGKKTGELFF. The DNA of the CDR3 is TGTGCCACCAGCACGATAGGGACAGGGAAGAAAACCGGGGAGCTGTTTTTT.